This TCR beta chain was observed in a study of blood T cell repertoires in COVID-19. The wider study: Both acute and convalescent COVID-19 samples were obtained from the United States, Italy and Spain. The analysed material was cDNA or gDNA that came from T cells, B-cell-depleted T cells, or PBMCs.

Authors' methods: Estimation of nucleated cell counts relied on the amplification of reference gene primers. Sequencing used immunoSEQ multiplex PCR; TCRdb keeps in-frame clones, though not all of them. D and trimming were read from the DNA, whereas the V and J calls and clone size are those reported in that table. Counted here are over 250,000 clones, 89% occurring once; the ten biggest clones make up 2% to 2.5%. The V gene end was trimmed by 1 base and the J gene end by 6 bases; junction bases not matched to a gene: 5. There are 14 residues in the CDR3. The germline V gene has CDR1 SGHRS and CDR2 YFSETQ.

V and J are TRBV5-1 and TRBJ1-1; TRBD1 aligns across 8 bases. Specimen: peripheral blood. The clonotype comes from a man in his fifties with acute or convalescent COVID-19. The CDR3 DNA sequence: TGCGCCAGCAGCTTGAACCAGGGGGCTTCTGAAGCTTTCTTT. It translates to CASSLNQGASEAFF.